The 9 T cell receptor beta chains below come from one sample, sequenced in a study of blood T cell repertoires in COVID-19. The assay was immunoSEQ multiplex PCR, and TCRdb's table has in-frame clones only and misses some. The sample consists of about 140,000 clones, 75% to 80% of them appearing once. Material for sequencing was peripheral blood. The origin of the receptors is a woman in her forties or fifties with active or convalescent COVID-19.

CDR3 amino acids: CASSSGGRITDTQYF. DNA for the CDR3: TGTGCCAGCAGTTCCGGGGGGAGAATCACAGATACGCAGTATTTT. The chain combines TRBV2 with TRBJ2-3, with TRBD2 matching over 7 bases. V gave up 5 bases and J gave up 2 bases; unmatched junction bases: 7. This CDR3 contains 15 residues. Germline CDR1 reads SNHLY; CDR2 reads FYNNEI.

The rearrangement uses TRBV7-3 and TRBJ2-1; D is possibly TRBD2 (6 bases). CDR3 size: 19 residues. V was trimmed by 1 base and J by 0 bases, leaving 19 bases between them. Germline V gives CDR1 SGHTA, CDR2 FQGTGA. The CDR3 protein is CASSLIGSARGSSYNEQFF. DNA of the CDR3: TGTGCCAGCAGCTTAATTGGTTCTGCACGGGGGAGCTCCTACAATGAGCAGTTCTTC.

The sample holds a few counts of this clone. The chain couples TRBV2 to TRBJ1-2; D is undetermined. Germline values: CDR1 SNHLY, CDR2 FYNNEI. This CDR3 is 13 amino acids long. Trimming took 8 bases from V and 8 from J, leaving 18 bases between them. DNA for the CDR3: TGTGCCAGCGCGGTTTCCGGCAGCTTCGGCTACACCTTC. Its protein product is CASAVSGSFGYTF.

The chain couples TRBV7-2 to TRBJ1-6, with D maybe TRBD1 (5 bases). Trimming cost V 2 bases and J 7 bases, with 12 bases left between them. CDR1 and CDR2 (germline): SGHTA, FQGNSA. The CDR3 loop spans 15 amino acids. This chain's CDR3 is CASSLQGPRNSPLHF. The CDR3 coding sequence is TGTGCCAGCAGCTTACAGGGTCCTCGGAATTCACCCCTCCACTTT.

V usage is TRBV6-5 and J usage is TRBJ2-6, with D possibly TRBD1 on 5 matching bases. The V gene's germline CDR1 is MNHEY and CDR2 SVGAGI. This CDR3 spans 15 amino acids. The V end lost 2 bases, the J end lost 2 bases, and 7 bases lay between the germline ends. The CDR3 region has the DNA TGTGCCAGCAGTTACCCCAGGGCTGGGGCCAACGTCCTGACTTTC. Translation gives CASSYPRAGANVLTF.

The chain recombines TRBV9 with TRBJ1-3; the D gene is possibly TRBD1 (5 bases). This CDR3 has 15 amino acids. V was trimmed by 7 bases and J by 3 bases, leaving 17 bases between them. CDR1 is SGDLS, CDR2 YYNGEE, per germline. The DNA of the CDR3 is TGTGCCAGCGGCGACAGTGCCCGGGGTGGAAACACCATATATTTT. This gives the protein CASGDSARGGNTIYF.

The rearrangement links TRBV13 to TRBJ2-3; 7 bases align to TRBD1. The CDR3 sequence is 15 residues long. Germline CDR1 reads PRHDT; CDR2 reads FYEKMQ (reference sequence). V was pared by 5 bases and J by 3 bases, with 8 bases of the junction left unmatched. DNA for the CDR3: TGTGCCAGCAGCACTGGGACAGACCGTACAGATACGCAGTATTTT. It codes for CASSTGTDRTDTQYF. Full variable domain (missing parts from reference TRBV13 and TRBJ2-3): AAGVIQSPRHLIKEKRETATLKCYPIPRHDTVYWYQQGPGQDPQFLISFYEKMQSDKGSIPDRFSAQQFSDYHSELNMSSLELGDSALYFCASSTGTDRTDTQYFGPGTRLTVL.

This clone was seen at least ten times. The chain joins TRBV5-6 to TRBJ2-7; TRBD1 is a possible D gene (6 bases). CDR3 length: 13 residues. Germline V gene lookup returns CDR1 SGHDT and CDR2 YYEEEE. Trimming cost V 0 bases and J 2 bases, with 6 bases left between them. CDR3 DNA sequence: TGTGCCAGCAGCTTGGGGGACACCTACGAGCAGTACTTC. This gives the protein CASSLGDTYEQYF.

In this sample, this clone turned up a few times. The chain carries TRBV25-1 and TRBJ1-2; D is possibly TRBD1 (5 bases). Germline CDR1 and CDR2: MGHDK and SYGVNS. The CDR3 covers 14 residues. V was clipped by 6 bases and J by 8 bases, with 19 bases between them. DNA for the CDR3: TGTGCCAGCAGACCGGGACTCCTACAAGGAGGCTACACCTTC. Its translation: CASRPGLLQGGYTF.